What follows are 7 T cell receptor beta chains derived from one specimen sequenced in a study of T cells in Graves' hyperthyroidism and ophthalmopathy. TCR beta CDR3 region amplification was performed from RNA transcripts. When the TCR CDR3 underwent first-round RT-PCR, the HTBI primer set was used. A single record per CDR3 protein comes from TCRdb applying MiXCR to the multiplex PCR reads. The table lists a few hundred thousand distinct CDR3 sequences, roughly an eighth of them singletons. The sequencing input was blood. The receptors shown here come from a woman younger than 30 with Graves' hyperthyroidism.

The table lists this clonotype with many counts. The chain combines TRBV6-2 or TRBV6-3 with TRBJ2-7; a possible D gene is TRBD2 (6 bases). This CDR3 has 15 amino acids. CDR1 is MNHEY and CDR2 is SVGEGT in the germline V gene. Trimming took off 6 bases at V and 7 bases at J, with 22 bases between the two ends. CDR3 coding DNA: TGTGCCAGCAGACCTCCGGGACTGCCCCTTGATGAGCAGTACTTC. Amino acid sequence: CASRPPGLPLDEQYF.

This clonotype was seen a handful of times. The chain carries TRBV7-9 and TRBJ1-5; D possibly corresponds to TRBD1 (5 bases). Germline loops: CDR1 SEHNR, CDR2 FQNEAQ (reference sequence). The V end was cut by 5 bases, the J end by 0 bases, with 20 bases between. The CDR3 is 18 amino acids. CDR3 nucleotides: TGTGCCAGCAGCAGAGGGGCTACAGGAAGGTATAGCAATCAGCCCCAGCATTTT. It is translated as CASSRGATGRYSNQPQHF.

V usage is TRBV7-9 and J usage is TRBJ1-4; D gene ambiguous. The CDR3 consists of 14 residues. Germline V gene sequence: CDR1 SEHNR, CDR2 FQNEAQ (reference sequence). Deletions cut 2 bases from V and 0 bases from J, with 4 bases between. CDR3 amino acids: CASSLRTTNEKLFF. In nucleotides, the CDR3 is TGTGCCAGCAGCTTAAGGACAACTAATGAAAAACTGTTTTTT.

Ten or more counts support this clonotype. J is TRBJ1-2 and V is TRBV13; 8 positions match TRBD1. CDR3 length: 14 amino acids. V trimming: 4 bases; J trimming: 6 bases; junction bases outside the gene matches: 7. Germline V lookup: CDR1 PRHDT, CDR2 FYEKMQ (reference sequence). The CDR3 DNA sequence: TGTGCCAGCAGCTCGGCAGGGGGCGCGGATGGCTACACCTTC. Its protein is CASSSAGGADGYTF.

In its sample, this clonotype was seen a few times. The rearrangement links TRBV14 to TRBJ2-1; D perhaps matches TRBD1 (6 bases). CDR3 length: 14 residues. Germline assignment: CDR1 SGHDN and CDR2 FVKESK. V was trimmed by 0 bases and J by 7 bases, leaving 10 bases between them. CDR3: CASSQDRGQNEQFF. The CDR3 DNA sequence: TGTGCCAGCAGCCAAGATCGGGGACAAAATGAGCAGTTCTTC.

This clonotype was found many times. The chain uses TRBV11-2 and TRBJ2-1; a possible D gene is TRBD2 (6 bases). This CDR3 is built from 15 residues. Trimming cost V 8 bases and J 2 bases, with 16 bases left between them. Germline V CDR1 and CDR2: SGHAT, FQNNGV. CDR3 nucleotide sequence: TGTGCCAGCCTAGTGGGGGGAGAACCCTACAATGAGCAGTTCTTC. Translation gives CASLVGGEPYNEQFF.

In this sample, this clonotype turned up many times. The V and J genes are TRBV15 and TRBJ2-7; TRBD2 matches at 12 bases. The CDR3 totals 16 residues. V lost 0 bases and J lost 2; bases outside the gene matches: 2. CDR1 is LNHNV and CDR2 is YYDKDF in the germline V gene (reference sequence). DNA for the CDR3: TGTGCCACCAGCAGAGATGGACTAGCGGGACCCTACGAGCAGTACTTC. It codes for CATSRDGLAGPYEQYF.